These 20 T cell receptor beta chains originate from one sample sequenced in a study of blood T cells in healthy people across ages. The second PCR ran roughly 6 to 11 cycles with a sample-barcoded 5' primer and J-beta primers. TCRdb called the 5' RACE reads again in MiXCR, with one record for every CDR3 protein. The sample yields 1.5 million to 1.9 million distinct CDR3 sequences, 35% to 45% seen once. The sample consisted of blood. The receptors shown here come from a woman in her late teens or twenties in good health.

The chain joins TRBV10-3 to TRBJ1-6; a weak D match, TRBD1 (6 bases). Germline values: CDR1 ENHRY, CDR2 SYGVKD. The CDR3 has 15 residues. The V end was cut by 10 bases, the J end by 0 bases, with 13 bases between. The CDR3 loop is CATATGISYNSPLHF. The CDR3 DNA is TGTGCCACCGCTACAGGGATCTCCTATAATTCACCCCTCCACTTT.

This clonotype has just a few counts. The chain recombines TRBV6-1 with TRBJ2-3; D tentatively fits TRBD1 or TRBD2 (5 bases each). This CDR3 contains 13 residues. The V and J ends lost 11 bases and 2 bases respectively, with 14 bases between them. Germline values: CDR1 MNHNS, CDR2 SASEGT. In nucleotides, the CDR3 is TGTGCCGGGACGGTGGGTCACACAGATACGCAGTATTTT. Translating it yields CAGTVGHTDTQYF.

This clonotype was counted ten times or more. J is TRBJ2-1 and V is TRBV4-3; 10 nucleotides align to TRBD1. Germline V gene data show CDR1 as LGHNA and CDR2 as YSLEER. This CDR3 is 16 amino acids long. J lost 1 base, V lost 2 bases, and 2 bases had no gene match. The CDR3 DNA follows: TGCGCCAGCAGCCAATTGGGACAGGGGTCCTACAATGAGCAGTTCTTC. Its translation: CASSQLGQGSYNEQFF.

In regard to this clonotype: A much more abundant neighbour one base away suggests this may be a read error. The chain couples TRBV3-1 to TRBJ2-3; D remains unclear. The CDR3 sequence is 12 residues long. Germline-derived CDR1 and CDR2 are LGHDT and YNNKEL (reference sequence). CDR3 nucleotides: TGTGCCAGCAGCCACACCACAGATACGCGGTATTTT. Translating it yields CASSHTTDTRYF.

The table lists this clonotype with a few counts. The chain has TRBV11-2 and TRBJ2-1, with D hard to call. V lost 6 bases, J lost 0 bases, and 12 bases lay in between. Germline values: CDR1 SGHAT, CDR2 FQNNGV. CDR3 length: 15 amino acids. This CDR3 reads CASREEVSSYNEQFF. The CDR3, as DNA: TGTGCCAGCAGAGAAGAGGTTAGCTCCTACAATGAGCAGTTCTTC.

This clonotype was seen more than once but under ten times. The chain couples TRBV5-1 to TRBJ2-7; D is unclear. Trimming cost V 0 bases and J 1 base, with 11 bases left between them. This CDR3 is 15 amino acids long. Germline V CDR1 and CDR2: SGHRS, YFSETQ. The CDR3 protein is CASSLAVGISYEQYF. CDR3 coding DNA: TGCGCCAGCAGCTTGGCGGTCGGAATTTCCTACGAGCAGTACTTC.

This clonotype showed up just a few times. V usage is TRBV5-4 and J usage is TRBJ2-4; 10 bases map to TRBD1. From germline, CDR1 is SGHNT and CDR2 YYREEE (reference sequence). The CDR3 runs to 15 residues. J gave up 8 bases and V 0 bases, and 5 bases lay outside the gene matches. The CDR3 protein is CASSLEGQGKDIQYF. In nucleotides, the CDR3 is TGTGCCAGCAGCTTGGAGGGACAGGGGAAAGACATTCAGTACTTC.

V usage is TRBV6-2 or TRBV6-3 and J usage is TRBJ2-1; D is uncertain. Germline CDR1 reads MNHEY; CDR2 reads SVGEGT. V was cut by 2 bases and J by 4 bases, with 12 bases left in between. This CDR3 is built from 15 residues. CDR3 in DNA: TGTGCCAGCAGTTACGAGGCACGAAGATACAATGAGCAGTTCTTC. This encodes CASSYEARRYNEQFF.

V is TRBV7-2 and J is TRBJ2-3; no clear D. The CDR3 sequence is 15 residues long. Germline V gene lookup returns CDR1 SGHTA and CDR2 FQGNSA. Trimming cost V 4 bases and J 2 bases, with 13 bases left between them. This CDR3 is CASSSHGRTTDTQYF. The CDR3 DNA follows: TGTGCCAGCAGCTCCCACGGGCGGACCACAGATACGCAGTATTTT.

For this clonotype: One end of the junction varies from germline; a read error may be responsible. The gene calls are TRBV3-1 and TRBJ2-7; D call uncertain. CDR3 size: 16 residues. Germline assignment: CDR1 LGHDT and CDR2 YNNKEL (reference sequence). CDR3 coding DNA: TGTGCCAGCAGACAAGACGGGCGGCGCTTAGGTGACGAGCAGTACTTC. Residues: CASRQDGRRLGDEQYF.

This chain links TRBV29-1 with TRBJ2-2; D not certain. CDR3 length: 13 amino acids. Trimming took off 6 bases at V and 1 base at J, with 9 bases between the two ends. Per the germline V gene, CDR1 is SQVTM and CDR2 is ANQGSEA. This CDR3 reads CSVADGNTGELFF. In nucleotides, the CDR3 is TGCAGCGTGGCTGACGGGAACACCGGGGAGCTGTTTTTT.

This chain links TRBV9 with TRBJ1-2, with D unresolved. This CDR3 spans 14 amino acids. Germline CDR1 reads SGDLS; CDR2 reads YYNGEE. V lost 4 bases and J lost 6, with 16 bases in between. The CDR3 DNA sequence: TGTGCCAGCAGCTCCAGGCTACAGAGCAATGGCTACACCTTC. The encoded protein is CASSSRLQSNGYTF. The complete variable domain, with remaining parts taken from reference TRBV9 and TRBJ1-2, reads DSGVTQTPKHLITATGQRVTLRCSPRSGDLSVYWYQQSLDQGLQFLIQYYNGEERAKGNILERFSAQQFPDLHSELNLSSLELGDSALYFCASSSRLQSNGYTFGSGTRLTVV.

This clonotype appeared once. The CDR3 spells CASSQRSRTARANYGYTF. In DNA, the CDR3 is TGCGCCAGCAGCCAAAGAAGCCGGACAGCGAGAGCTAACTATGGCTACACCTTC. The V and J genes are TRBV5-1 and TRBJ1-2; D perhaps matches TRBD1 (6 bases). CDR1 is SGHRS and CDR2 is YFSETQ in the germline V gene. This CDR3 spans 18 amino acids. V was cut by 4 bases and J by 0 bases, with 22 bases left in between.

The chain combines TRBV25-1 with TRBJ1-2; weak D call: TRBD1 (5 bases). V lost 3 bases to trimming and J lost 4 bases, with 15 bases between them. The length of the CDR3 is 15 residues. Germline V gene data show CDR1 as MGHDK and CDR2 as SYGVNS. The CDR3 DNA is TGTGCCAGCAGTGATCGGCGGCAGGGCACCTATGGCTACACCTTC. It codes for CASSDRRQGTYGYTF.

The chain combines TRBV29-1 with TRBJ2-3; a possible D gene is TRBD1 (5 bases). The ends were cut back, 2 bases at V and 3 bases at J, with 9 bases in the middle. In germline, CDR1 is SQVTM, CDR2 ANQGSEA. This CDR3 region has 13 residues. In DNA form, the CDR3 reads TGCAGCGTTGAATCAGGGCTGACAGATACGCAGTATTTT. It translates to CSVESGLTDTQYF.

The chain links TRBV20-1 to TRBJ2-1; tentatively, D is TRBD1 or TRBD2 (6 bases each). Trimming shortened V by 6 bases and J by 12 bases, and 21 bases separated the two germline ends. CDR1 and CDR2 (germline): DFQATT, SNEGSKA (reference sequence). This CDR3 has 13 amino acids. The CDR3, as DNA: TGCAGTGCACTTCGGACAGCCCCGGAGGGGCAGTTCTTC. Amino acids: CSALRTAPEGQFF.

This sequence joins TRBV5-1 and TRBJ2-2; 7 nucleotides agree with TRBD2. From germline, CDR1 is SGHRS and CDR2 YFSETQ. The V gene end was trimmed by 0 bases and the J gene end by 0 bases; junction bases not matched to a gene: 5. This CDR3 has 17 residues. Written as DNA, the CDR3 is TGCGCCAGCAGCTTGGATAGCCTAGCGGCGAACACCGGGGAGCTGTTTTTT. Protein product: CASSLDSLAANTGELFF.

The chain combines TRBV4-1 with TRBJ1-1; a weak D match, TRBD1 (5 bases). The CDR3 is 16 amino acids. With 8 bases removed from V and 4 bases from J, the gap between germline ends came to 23 bases. In germline, CDR1 is MGHRA, CDR2 YSYEKL. CDR3 nucleotide sequence: TGCGCCAGCCGCCCAATCAGCGACGTTGGGGCCACTGAAGCTTTCTTT. It is translated as CASRPISDVGATEAFF.

The rearrangement links TRBV29-1 to TRBJ1-5, with a weak D call TRBD1 (6 bases). V was cut by 7 bases and J by 9 bases, with 16 bases left in between. The CDR3 contains 12 residues. Germline-derived CDR1 and CDR2 are SQVTM and ANQGSEA. CDR3 in DNA: TGCAGCGCCGGGGAGGGGGGAAGGCCCCAGCATTTT. This codes for CSAGEGGRPQHF.

V usage is TRBV10-3 and J usage is TRBJ1-1; TRBD1 aligns across 8 bases. CDR1 and CDR2 from the germline V gene are ENHRY and SYGVKD. The ends lost 5 bases at V and 0 bases at J; junction bases unmatched: 11. The CDR3 has 17 amino acids. The CDR3 spells CAISPVPGQVMNTEAFF. In nucleotides, the CDR3 is TGTGCCATCAGTCCTGTCCCGGGACAGGTCATGAACACTGAAGCTTTCTTT.